One T cell receptor beta chain is described in this entry. Its antigen is unidentified. Use of 60 Vbeta and 13 Jbeta primers characterized the PCR. The table came from immunoSEQ multiplex PCR; TCRdb's copy has only in-frame clones and leaves some out. The repertoire holds more than 60,000 clones, with about four fifths as singletons. This entry is derived from a study of cytomegalovirus exposure and HLA in healthy donors. Findings and caveats of the study: Productive status was seen about 90% or about 30% of the time for most TCR beta V segments in an earlier analysis. TCR beta chain V- and J-gene trimming was linked, in a later analysis, to a missense variant in DCLRE1C. An analysis was carried out later, and it reportedly showed fewer N-insertions in an Asian-associated ancestry cluster than the roughly 700-donor mean.

The TCR originated in a woman aged 40-49 years in good health and CMV-seropositive. Material for sequencing was PBMCs.

CDR3 nucleotide sequence: TGTGCCAGCAGCTTGTGGGGCGGGGGCCCTAGCACAGATACGCAGTATTTT. Translated, it gives CASSLWGGGPSTDTQYF. V gene TRBV5-6 combines with J gene TRBJ2-3; TRBD2 might be the D (7 bases). V was clipped by 1 base and J by 0 bases, with 15 bases between them. The CDR3 spans 17 residues. Germline V CDR1 and CDR2: SGHDT, YYEEEE.